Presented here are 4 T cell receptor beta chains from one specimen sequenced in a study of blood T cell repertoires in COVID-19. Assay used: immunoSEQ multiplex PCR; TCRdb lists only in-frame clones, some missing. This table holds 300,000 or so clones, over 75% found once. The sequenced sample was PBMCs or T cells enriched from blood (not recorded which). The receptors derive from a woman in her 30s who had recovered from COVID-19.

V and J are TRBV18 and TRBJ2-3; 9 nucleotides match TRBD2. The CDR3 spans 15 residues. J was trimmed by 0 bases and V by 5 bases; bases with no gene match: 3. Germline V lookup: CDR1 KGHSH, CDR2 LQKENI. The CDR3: CASSSAGGSTDTQYF. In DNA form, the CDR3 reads TGTGCCAGCTCATCGGCGGGAGGGAGCACAGATACGCAGTATTTT.

The CDR3: CASRQTSMSHGQLFF. CDR3 bases: TGTGCCAGCAGGCAAACTAGTATGTCCCATGGACAACTGTTTTTT. The rearrangement joins TRBV28 to TRBJ1-4; D ambiguous. Germline V lookup: CDR1 MDHEN, CDR2 SYDVKM. The CDR3 is made up of 15 amino acids. The V and J ends lost 6 bases and 12 bases respectively, with 23 bases between them.

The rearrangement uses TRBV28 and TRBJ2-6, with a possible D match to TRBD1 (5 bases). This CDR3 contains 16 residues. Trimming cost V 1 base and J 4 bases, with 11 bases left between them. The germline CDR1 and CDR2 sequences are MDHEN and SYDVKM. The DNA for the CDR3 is TGTGCCAGCAGTTTATCGGCAGGGCTAGGGGCCAACGTCCTGACTTTC. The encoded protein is CASSLSAGLGANVLTF.

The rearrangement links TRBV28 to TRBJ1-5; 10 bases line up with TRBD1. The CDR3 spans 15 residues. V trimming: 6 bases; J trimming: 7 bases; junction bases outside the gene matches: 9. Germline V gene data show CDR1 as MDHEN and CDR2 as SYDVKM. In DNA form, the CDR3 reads TGTGCCAGCAGCACCGGGGACAGGGGTTACCAGCCCCAGCATTTT. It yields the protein CASSTGDRGYQPQHF. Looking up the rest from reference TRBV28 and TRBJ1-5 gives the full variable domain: DVKVTQSSRYLVKRTGEKVFLECVQDMDHENMFWYRQDPGLGLRLIYFSYDVKMKEKGDIPEGYSVSREKKERFSLILESASTNQTSMYLCASSTGDRGYQPQHFGDGTRLSIL.